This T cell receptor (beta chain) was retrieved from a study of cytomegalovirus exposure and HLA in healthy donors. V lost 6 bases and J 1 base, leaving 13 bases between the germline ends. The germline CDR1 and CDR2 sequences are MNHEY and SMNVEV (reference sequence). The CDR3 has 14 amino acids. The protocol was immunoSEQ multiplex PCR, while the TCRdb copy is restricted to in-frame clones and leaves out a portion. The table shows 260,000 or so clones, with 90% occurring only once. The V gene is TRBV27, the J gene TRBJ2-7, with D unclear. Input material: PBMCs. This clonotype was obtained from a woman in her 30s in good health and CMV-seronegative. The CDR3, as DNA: TGTGCCAGCAGGCAAAATATGGTTTCCTACGAGCAGTACTTC. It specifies CASRQNMVSYEQYF.